The TCR beta chain under discussion was sequenced for a study of cytomegalovirus exposure and HLA in healthy donors. Study background: An early data release held about 85 million unique TCRs from HLA-typed donors.

Study outcomes and limitations: The study put under 200 TCR beta chains on its list as cytomegalovirus-associated. For most TCR sequences rarity was the rule, although some public TCRs occurred in many donors.

About this clone itself: The antigen remains undetermined.

PCR used 60 Vbeta primers and 13 Jbeta primers. Using immunoSEQ multiplex PCR, the repertoire was profiled, and TCRdb retains in-frame clones only, with some absent. Its listing shows about 120,000 clones. Sequencing was carried out using PBMCs. The sequence derives from a man between 18 and 29 years old in good health and CMV-seronegative.

The CDR3 nucleotides are TGTGCCAGCAGCCGCCTGAATGGGGGGGTTAACGAGCAGTACTTC. This translates into CASSRLNGGVNEQYF. V and J are TRBV7-2 and TRBJ2-5; 7 bases align to TRBD2. The J call may be mistaken, given a closer DNA end match to TRBJ2-7. Germline assignment: CDR1 SGHTA and CDR2 FQGNSA. CDR3 length: 15 amino acids.